Listed below are T cell receptor beta chains from one sample, sequenced in a study of blood T cells in healthy people across ages. In TCRdb, the 5' RACE reads were re-called with MiXCR into one record per CDR3 protein. The sample has 550,000 to 700,000 distinct CDR3 sequences; approximately 25% are singletons. Specimen: blood. These receptors were collected from a woman between 70 and 85 years old in good health. Both conserved end residues are part of each CDR3. D genes are given only for firm matches. Clone size appears in some rows only: once, few, many, or a class for an expanded clone.

clone_size	v_call	j_call	d_call	cdr3_nt	cdr3_aa
.	TRBV7-2	TRBJ2-3	TRBD2	TGTGCCAGCAGCATCCAGCCGGGACTAAAGACAGATACGCAGTATTTT	CASSIQPGLKTDTQYF
.	TRBV29-1	TRBJ1-1	TRBD1	TGCAGCGCATCACAGGGGCTCCCCAACACTGAAGCTTTCTTT	CSASQGLPNTEAFF
.	TRBV7-2	TRBJ2-3	.	TGTGCCAGCAGCTTCACGGTAGATACGCAGTATTTT	CASSFTVDTQYF
.	TRBV9	TRBJ2-5	.	TGTGCCAGCAGCCCCCGGACTCTTGCGGAGACCCAGTACTTC	CASSPRTLAETQYF
.	TRBV7-9	TRBJ1-1	TRBD1	TGTGCCAGCAGCTTGGCGACGGGACAGGGAGCTTTCTTT	CASSLATGQGAFF
.	TRBV12-3/TRBV12-4	TRBJ1-3	TRBD1	TGTGCCAGCAGTTTCTTCCAGGGGGGTGGAAACACCATATATTTT	CASSFFQGGGNTIYF
.	TRBV7-6	TRBJ2-3	.	TGTGCCAGCAGCTTAGGATGGGACAAGGGCCTAGCAGATACGCAGTATTTT	CASSLGWDKGLADTQYF
few	TRBV29-1	TRBJ1-1	TRBD1	TGCAGCTCGACCGACAGGGTTCCTGCTGAAGCTTTCTTT	CSSTDRVPAEAFF
few	TRBV6-1	TRBJ2-7	.	TGTGCCAGCATTAGGGAGTACGAGCAGTACTTC	CASIREYEQYF
.	TRBV7-2	TRBJ2-7	TRBD1	TGTGCCAGCAGCGTTGACAGGGATCAAGAGCAGTACTTC	CASSVDRDQEQYF
few	TRBV20-1	TRBJ2-3	TRBD2	TGCAGCGGTTTAGCGGGGGGGCCCGCAGATACGCAGTATTTT	CSGLAGGPADTQYF
.	TRBV20-1	TRBJ2-7	.	TGCAGTGCTAGTGTAGGCTCCTACGAGCAGTACTTC	CSASVGSYEQYF
.	TRBV5-1	TRBJ2-7	.	TGCGCCAGCAGCTTGGGTATCAGCTCCAACGAGCAGTACTTC	CASSLGISSNEQYF
few	TRBV6-6	TRBJ1-4	.	TGTGCCAGCAGCCCGCCAGGGGTTAATGAAAAACTGTTTTTT	CASSPPGVNEKLFF
.	TRBV27	TRBJ1-6	.	TGTGCCAGCAGATGGGGGCAGGAGAATTCACCCCTCCACTTT	CASRWGQENSPLHF
.	TRBV12-3/TRBV12-4	TRBJ2-7	.	TGTGCCAGCAGTCCCTCGGGACTCTCCTACGAGCAGTACTTC	CASSPSGLSYEQYF
many	TRBV6-5	TRBJ2-7	TRBD1	TGTGCCAGCAGTTTGGGACAGGAATACGAGCAGTACTTC	CASSLGQEYEQYF
few	TRBV4-3	TRBJ1-5	.	TGCGCCAACGCCGGACAGATTAGTAGCAATCAGCCCCAGCATTTT	CANAGQISSNQPQHF
few	TRBV7-9	TRBJ1-2	.	TGTGCCAGCAGGCCAGGGGAGGATGGCTACACCTTC	CASRPGEDGYTF
.	TRBV2	TRBJ2-3	.	TGTGCCAGCATGACAGAAGGGGCAGATACGCAGTATTTT	CASMTEGADTQYF
.	TRBV21-1	TRBJ2-5	.	TGTGCGCGGGGGGAAGAGACCCAGTACTTC	CARGEETQYF
few	TRBV20-1	TRBJ1-4	.	TGCGCCGGCGTAGATGCAACTAATGAAAAACTGTTTTTT	CAGVDATNEKLFF
few	TRBV7-2	TRBJ1-4	TRBD1	TGTGCCAGCAGCCCAAGGGGCAGGGGGAATGAAAAACTGTTTTTT	CASSPRGRGNEKLFF